This passage covers 10 T cell receptor beta chains from one sample sequenced in a study of blood T cell repertoires in COVID-19. Generated by immunoSEQ multiplex PCR, the TCRdb table keeps only in-frame clones and is missing some. The sample yields around 120,000 clones, about 85% seen once. The sample comprised peripheral blood. These TCRs come from a man aged 35-49 years with active or convalescent COVID-19.

This chain uses TRBV30 with TRBJ1-3; TRBD1 aligns across 7 bases. This CDR3 is built from 13 residues. V dropped 4 bases and J dropped 4; count of bases not matched to a gene: 4. Germline-derived CDR1 and CDR2 are GTSNPN and SVGIG (reference sequence). CDR3 loop: CAWNDRAGNTIYF. The CDR3 bases are TGTGCCTGGAATGACAGGGCCGGAAACACCATATATTTT.

This clone appeared once. The V and J genes are TRBV9 and TRBJ1-2, with a possible D match to TRBD1 (6 bases). Trimming took 4 bases from V and 6 from J, leaving 10 bases between them. CDR3 length equals 12 residues. Per the germline V gene, CDR1 is SGDLS and CDR2 is YYNGEE. The chain's CDR3 is CASSNRVDGYTF. Here the CDR3 DNA reads TGTGCCAGCAGCAACAGGGTGGATGGCTACACCTTC. Full variable domain (rest looked up from reference TRBV9 and TRBJ1-2): DSGVTQTPKHLITATGQRVTLRCSPRSGDLSVYWYQQSLDQGLQFLIQYYNGEERAKGNILERFSAQQFPDLHSELNLSSLELGDSALYFCASSNRVDGYTFGSGTRLTVV.

The chain combines TRBV7-8 with TRBJ1-6, with D possibly being TRBD1 (5 bases). V was clipped by 3 bases and J by 10 bases, with 13 bases between them. Germline loops: CDR1 SGHVS, CDR2 FQNEAQ. This CDR3 is built from 14 residues. The CDR3 nucleotides are TGTGCCAGCAGCTTGGAAAGGGGTTTATCACCCCTCCACTTT. Amino acids: CASSLERGLSPLHF. The full variable domain, its missing parts supplied by reference TRBV7-8 and TRBJ1-6, is GAGVSQSPRYKVAKRGQDVALRCDPISGHVSLFWYQQALGQGPEFLTYFQNEAQLDKSGLPSDRFFAERPEGSVSTLKIQRTQQEDSAVYLCASSLERGLSPLHFGNGTRLTVT.

The chain links TRBV5-1 to TRBJ2-2, with TRBD1 matching over 7 bases. Trimming cost V 0 bases and J 9 bases; bases outside gene matches: 8. This CDR3 contains 15 residues. From germline, CDR1 is SGHRS and CDR2 YFSETQ. The chain's CDR3 is CASSLGGGASWELFF. As DNA, the CDR3 is TGCGCCAGCAGCTTGGGAGGGGGCGCCAGCTGGGAGCTGTTTTTT.

In its sample, this clone was seen many times. J is TRBJ1-5 and V is TRBV19, with a tentative D call TRBD1 (5 bases). The CDR3 is 15 residues long. CDR1 LNHDA and CDR2 SQIVND come from the germline V gene (reference sequence). Trimming left V 5 bases short and J 3 bases short, with 14 bases between. CDR3 protein: CASSSTETFNQPQHF. CDR3 sequence (DNA): TGTGCCAGTAGTTCGACAGAGACGTTCAATCAGCCCCAGCATTTT.

The chain has TRBV14 and TRBJ1-1, with D perhaps TRBD1 (5 bases). Germline V gene lookup returns CDR1 SGHDN and CDR2 FVKESK. V shed 1 base and J shed 0 bases, with 12 bases lying between them. CDR3 length: 16 amino acids. The CDR3: CASSQGQNRVNTEAFF. The CDR3 region has the DNA TGTGCCAGCAGCCAAGGACAGAACCGCGTGAACACTGAAGCTTTCTTT. The variable domain in full, completed from reference TRBV14 and TRBJ1-1, reads EAGVTQFPSHSVIEKGQTVTLRCDPISGHDNLYWYRRVMGKEIKFLLHFVKESKQDESGMPNNRFLAERTGGTYSTLKVQPAELEDSGVYFCASSQGQNRVNTEAFFGQGTRLTVV.

Here the CDR3 reads CASSYSKRQSPEAFF. The CDR3, as DNA: TGTGCCAGCAGTTACTCGAAGCGGCAAAGCCCTGAAGCTTTCTTT. This rearrangement joins TRBV6-6 to TRBJ1-1; D is ambiguous. This CDR3 is 15 amino acids long. CDR1 is MNHNY and CDR2 is SVGAGI in the germline V gene (reference sequence). V was cut by 0 bases and J by 6 bases, with 14 bases left in between.

V gene TRBV3-1 (or the pseudogene TRBV3-2) combines with J gene TRBJ1-3; no definite D call. The germline gives CDR1 LGHDT, CDR2 YNNKEL (reference sequence). V was trimmed by 3 bases and J by 0 bases, leaving 18 bases between them. The CDR3 extends over 18 amino acids. CDR3 DNA: TGTGCCAGCAGCCAGGACCGGCCGATGGGAGACTCTGGAAACACCATATATTTT. It translates to CASSQDRPMGDSGNTIYF.

Only one count was recorded for this clone. The chain employs TRBV6-2 or TRBV6-3 and TRBJ1-1; 8 bases agree with TRBD1. Germline lookup yields CDR1 MNHEY and CDR2 SVGEGT. The CDR3 totals 15 residues. V lost 4 bases, J lost 2 bases, and 6 bases stayed unmatched. CDR3: CASSSQGQGNTEAFF. For the CDR3, the DNA is TGTGCCAGCAGTTCCCAAGGACAGGGCAACACTGAAGCTTTCTTT.

The V and J genes are TRBV27 and TRBJ1-2, with unresolved D. This CDR3 is 15 amino acids long. Trimming shortened V by 1 base and J by 5 bases, and 14 bases separated the two germline ends. Germline loops: CDR1 MNHEY, CDR2 SMNVEV (reference sequence). For the CDR3, the DNA is TGTGCCAGCAGTTTATACACAGCGGTAGGATATGGCTACACCTTC. As protein: CASSLYTAVGYGYTF.